This T cell receptor (beta chain) was sequenced in a study of CD8 T cells in ankylosing spondylitis. This clonotype occurred many times. TCRdb redid the calling of the 5' RACE reads with MiXCR, one entry per CDR3 protein. The top ten clones hold 16% of a sample with 150,000 to 250,000 distinct CDR3 sequences, over 10% of them seen once. The clonotype comes from a male donor with ankylosing spondylitis or in good health (not recorded which). Specimen: blood, either unsorted or a sorted T cell fraction (not recorded which).

The CDR3 coding sequence is TGCGCCAGCAGCTTGACCGGGACCTCAGATACGCAGTATTTT. Amino acid sequence: CASSLTGTSDTQYF. The chain is built from TRBV5-1 and TRBJ2-3, with D perhaps matching TRBD1 or TRBD2 (5 bases each). Germline-derived CDR1 and CDR2 are SGHRS and YFSETQ. CDR3 length: 14 amino acids. Trimming removed 1 base at V and 4 bases at J, with 10 bases between.